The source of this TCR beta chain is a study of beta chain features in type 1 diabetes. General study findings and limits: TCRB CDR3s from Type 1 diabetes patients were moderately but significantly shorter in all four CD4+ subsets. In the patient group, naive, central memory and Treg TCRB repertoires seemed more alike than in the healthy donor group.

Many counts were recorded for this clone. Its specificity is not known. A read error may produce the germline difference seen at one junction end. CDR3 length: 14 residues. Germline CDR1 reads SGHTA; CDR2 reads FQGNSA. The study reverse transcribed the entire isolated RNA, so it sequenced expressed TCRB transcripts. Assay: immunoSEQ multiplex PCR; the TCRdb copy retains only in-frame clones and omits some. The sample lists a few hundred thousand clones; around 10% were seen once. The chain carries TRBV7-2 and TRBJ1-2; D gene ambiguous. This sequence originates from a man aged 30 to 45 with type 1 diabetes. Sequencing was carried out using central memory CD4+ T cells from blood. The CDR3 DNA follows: TGTGCCAGCAGCCCGCAGTGGGGTAACGATGGCTACACCTTC. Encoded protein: CASSPQWGNDGYTF.